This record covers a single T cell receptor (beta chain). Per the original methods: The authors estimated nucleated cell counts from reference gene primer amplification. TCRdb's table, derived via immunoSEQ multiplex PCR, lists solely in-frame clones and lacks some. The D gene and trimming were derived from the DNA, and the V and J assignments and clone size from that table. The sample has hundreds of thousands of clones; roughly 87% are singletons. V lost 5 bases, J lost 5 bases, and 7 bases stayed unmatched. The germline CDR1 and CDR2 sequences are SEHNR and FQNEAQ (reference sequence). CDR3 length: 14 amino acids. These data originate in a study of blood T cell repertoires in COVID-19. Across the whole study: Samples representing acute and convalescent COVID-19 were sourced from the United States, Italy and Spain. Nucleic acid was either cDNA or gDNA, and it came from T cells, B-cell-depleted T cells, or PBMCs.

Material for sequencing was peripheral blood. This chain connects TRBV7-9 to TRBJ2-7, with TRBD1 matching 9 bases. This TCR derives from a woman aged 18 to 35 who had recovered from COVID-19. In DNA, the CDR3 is TGTGCCAGCAGCCCGGGACAGGGAATCCACGAGCAGTACTTC. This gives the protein CASSPGQGIHEQYF.